Presented here are 21 T cell receptor beta chains from one specimen sequenced in a study of response to subunit inactivated influenza vaccine. TCRdb used MiXCR to reprocess the RT-PCR reads, holding one entry per CDR3 protein. The sample lists more than 200,000 distinct CDR3 sequences; 10% to 15% were seen once. The source material was non-naive T cells sorted from PBMCs, sampled 14 to 15 days before vaccination. The origin of the receptors is a man aged 50 or older who received an inactivated influenza vaccine.

This clonotype has only a few counts. The chain combines TRBV4-2 with TRBJ2-1, with 7 bases that match TRBD2. The germline CDR1 and CDR2 sequences are LGHNA and YNFKEQ. After removal of 2 bases from V and 6 bases from J, the junction contained 1 base not matched to a gene. This CDR3 has 13 amino acids. CDR3 region: CASSQLAVNEQFF. The CDR3 nucleotides read TGTGCCAGCAGCCAACTAGCGGTCAATGAGCAGTTCTTC.

This clonotype occurred many times. This sequence joins TRBV7-9 and TRBJ1-4; D is ambiguous. The germline CDR1 and CDR2 sequences are SEHNR and FQNEAQ (reference sequence). The CDR3 has 14 residues. The V and J ends lost 2 bases and 8 bases respectively, with 12 bases between them. The DNA of the CDR3 is TGTGCCAGCAGCTTACTCGGCAGGACCGAAAAACTGTTTTTT. It translates to CASSLLGRTEKLFF.

This clonotype was seen at least ten times. The CDR3, as DNA: TGTGCCAGTGGCTTATTGTCCTACGAGCAGTACTTC. Protein product: CASGLLSYEQYF. V usage is TRBV28 and J usage is TRBJ2-7; D not certain. This CDR3 region has 12 residues. CDR1 MDHEN and CDR2 SYDVKM come from the germline V gene. V gave up 9 bases and J gave up 1 base, with 10 bases separating them.

The rearrangement joins TRBV4-2 to TRBJ2-5; D call uncertain. Germline lookup yields CDR1 LGHNA and CDR2 YNFKEQ. This CDR3 region has 12 residues. Trimming stripped 0 bases from V and 7 bases from J, with 6 bases between. The CDR3 is CASSQDWRTQYF. CDR3 DNA sequence: TGTGCCAGCAGCCAAGACTGGCGGACCCAGTACTTC.

This clonotype was observed at least ten times. The genes are TRBV12-3 or TRBV12-4 and TRBJ2-3, with 9 bases identical to TRBD2. CDR3 length: 17 residues. After removal of 2 bases from V and 5 bases from J, the junction contained 11 bases not matched to a gene. As DNA, the CDR3 is TGTGCCAGCAGTTTACTGGGTAGCGGGGGTCGAGGAGATACGCAGTATTTT. Amino acids: CASSLLGSGGRGDTQYF.

The chain is built from TRBV9 and TRBJ2-7; possibly TRBD1 for D (5 bases). This CDR3 spans 15 amino acids. Per the germline V gene, CDR1 is SGDLS and CDR2 is YYNGEE. Between the trimmed V and J ends, which lost 0 bases and 5 bases, there was a span of 15 bases. CDR3 loop: CASSVEGVRTNEQYF. The CDR3 DNA sequence: TGTGCCAGCAGCGTAGAGGGCGTCCGGACAAACGAGCAGTACTTC.

This clonotype was recorded many times. The J gene is TRBJ1-4, the V gene TRBV5-5, with no clear D. Germline V gene sequence: CDR1 SGHKS, CDR2 YYEKEE (reference sequence). The CDR3 contains 15 residues. Trimming removed 4 bases at V and 3 bases at J, with 13 bases between. Here the CDR3 reads CASSPQVASNEKLFF. The CDR3 nucleotides are TGTGCCAGCAGCCCCCAGGTGGCCTCTAATGAAAAACTGTTTTTT.

The chain links TRBV7-2 to TRBJ2-2; maybe TRBD2 (5 bases). Germline lookup yields CDR1 SGHTA and CDR2 FQGNSA. Trimming cost V 2 bases and J 1 base, with 8 bases left between them. This CDR3 has 15 residues. CDR3 sequence: CASSLNRGNTGELFF. CDR3 DNA sequence: TGTGCCAGCAGCTTAAACCGGGGGAACACCGGGGAGCTGTTTTTT.

The CDR3 loop is CSVEDLSAGGIQLFF. The CDR3, as DNA: TGCAGCGTTGAAGATCTTTCGGCGGGAGGCATTCAGCTGTTCTTC. The chain has TRBV29-1 and TRBJ2-1; TRBD2 matches 8 bases. The CDR3 has 15 residues. The V and J ends lost 0 bases and 15 bases, in that order; junction bases with no gene match: 16. Germline V gene sequence: CDR1 SQVTM, CDR2 ANQGSEA.

The chain combines TRBV6-5 with TRBJ2-2; a weak D match, TRBD2 (7 bases). Per germline, CDR1 MNHEY and CDR2 SVGAGI. The CDR3 runs 19 residues. V was trimmed by 0 bases and J by 4 bases, leaving 21 bases between them. The CDR3 sequence: CASSYSGAGSGVLTGELFF. In DNA, the CDR3 is TGTGCCAGCAGTTACTCGGGGGCGGGAAGCGGGGTGCTCACCGGGGAGCTGTTTTTT.

J is TRBJ1-1 and V is TRBV21-1. TRBV21-1 is a pseudogene locus. CDR3 size: 17 residues. The CDR3 nucleotides are TGTGCCAGCAGCAAAGTCGGGGGGCCTTGGAGGAACACTGAAGCTTTCTTT. Its protein product is CASSKVGGPWRNTEAFF.

This clonotype appeared a few times. The gene calls are TRBV20-1 and TRBJ1-1; D gene uncertain. CDR3 length: 14 amino acids. Germline V gives CDR1 DFQATT, CDR2 SNEGSKA (reference sequence). V lost 3 bases to trimming and J lost 4 bases, with 15 bases between them. CDR3 sequence (DNA): TGCAGTGCTAGCTCGGGTCCATCGGTCACTGAAGCTTTCTTT. Its protein is CSASSGPSVTEAFF.

This clonotype appeared a few times. This chain connects TRBV5-1 to TRBJ1-2; D not resolved. Germline CDR1 and CDR2: SGHRS and YFSETQ. The ends were cut back, 2 bases at V and 1 base at J, with 6 bases in the middle. The CDR3 sequence is 13 residues long. CDR3: CASSFMDNYGYTF. Written as DNA, the CDR3 is TGCGCCAGCAGCTTCATGGATAACTATGGCTACACCTTC.

This chain uses TRBV7-8 with TRBJ2-4; perhaps TRBD2 as D (5 bases). Trimming took off 5 bases at V and 7 bases at J, with 15 bases between the two ends. In germline, CDR1 is SGHVS, CDR2 FQNEAQ. CDR3 length: 14 residues. The chain's CDR3 is CASSLMRARNIQYF. CDR3 DNA: TGTGCCAGCAGCCTGATGCGGGCGAGGAACATTCAGTACTTC.

This clonotype was recorded a few times. The CDR3 spells CASLSGGGYNEQFF. Here the CDR3 DNA reads TGTGCCAGCCTCTCTGGAGGAGGTTACAATGAGCAGTTCTTC. This sequence joins TRBV6-1 and TRBJ2-1, with D maybe TRBD2 (5 bases). Trimming left V 8 bases short and J 4 bases short, with 15 bases between. The CDR3 has 14 residues. The germline CDR1 and CDR2 sequences are MNHNS and SASEGT.

This clonotype was recorded many times. This rearrangement joins TRBV6-2 or TRBV6-3 to TRBJ2-3, with 10 nucleotides matching TRBD1. In germline, CDR1 is MNHEY, CDR2 SVGEGT. Trimming cost V 4 bases and J 5 bases; bases outside gene matches: 9. The CDR3 has 16 amino acids. The CDR3 DNA is TGTGCCAGCAGTTCCCTCAGGACAGGGGGACGAGATACGCAGTATTTT. Translated, it gives CASSSLRTGGRDTQYF.

This clonotype was seen a handful of times. This chain joins TRBV6-2 or TRBV6-3 and TRBJ2-2; D may be TRBD1 (6 bases). Per germline, CDR1 MNHEY and CDR2 SVGEGT. V was cut by 2 bases and J by 8 bases, with 12 bases left in between. The CDR3 totals 14 residues. For the CDR3, the DNA is TGTGCCAGCAGTTACGGCAGGGGAGCTGGGGAGCTGTTTTTT. Its protein product is CASSYGRGAGELFF.

This clonotype is termed medium-sized. The chain uses TRBV29-1 and TRBJ2-1; D could derive from TRBD1 or TRBD2 (5 bases each). V was cut by 8 bases and J by 3 bases, with 17 bases left in between. Per germline, CDR1 SQVTM and CDR2 ANQGSEA. The CDR3 spans 14 residues. The CDR3 region has the DNA TGCAGCTCTGAGGGGCTAGGTGACTACAATGAGCAGTTCTTC. Encoded protein: CSSEGLGDYNEQFF.

This clonotype has just a few counts. The rearrangement uses TRBV7-8 and TRBJ2-7; D unclear. With 0 bases removed from V and 6 bases from J, the gap between germline ends came to 9 bases. Looked up from germline, CDR1 is SGHVS and CDR2 is FQNEAQ. The CDR3 has 13 amino acids. CDR3 in DNA: TGTGCCAGCAGCTTAGCCCCCTGGAGCGAGCAGTACTTC. Residues: CASSLAPWSEQYF.

This clonotype has ten or more counts. The rearrangement uses TRBV11-2 and TRBJ1-1, with D hard to call. This CDR3 has 14 residues. Looked up from germline, CDR1 is SGHAT and CDR2 is FQNNGV. V was trimmed by 5 bases and J by 4 bases, leaving 14 bases between them. DNA for the CDR3: TGTGCCAGCAGCATAAGGGCACGAGGCACTGAAGCTTTCTTT. It encodes CASSIRARGTEAFF. Together with reference TRBV11-2 and TRBJ1-1, the CDR3 gives the full variable domain: EAGVAQSPRYKIIEKRQSVAFWCNPISGHATLYWYQQILGQGPKLLIQFQNNGVVDDSQLPKDRFSAERLKGVDSTLKIQPAKLEDSAVYLCASSIRARGTEAFFGQGTRLTVV.

This chain connects TRBV3-1 to TRBJ2-1, with D perhaps matching TRBD2 (6 bases). Germline V CDR1 and CDR2: LGHDT, YNNKEL (reference sequence). CDR3 size: 15 residues. The V gene lost 0 bases and the J gene lost 5 bases, with 11 bases spanning the gap. The CDR3, as DNA: TGTGCCAGCAGCCAAGACCCAGGGAGGCACAATGAGCAGTTCTTC. This gives the protein CASSQDPGRHNEQFF.